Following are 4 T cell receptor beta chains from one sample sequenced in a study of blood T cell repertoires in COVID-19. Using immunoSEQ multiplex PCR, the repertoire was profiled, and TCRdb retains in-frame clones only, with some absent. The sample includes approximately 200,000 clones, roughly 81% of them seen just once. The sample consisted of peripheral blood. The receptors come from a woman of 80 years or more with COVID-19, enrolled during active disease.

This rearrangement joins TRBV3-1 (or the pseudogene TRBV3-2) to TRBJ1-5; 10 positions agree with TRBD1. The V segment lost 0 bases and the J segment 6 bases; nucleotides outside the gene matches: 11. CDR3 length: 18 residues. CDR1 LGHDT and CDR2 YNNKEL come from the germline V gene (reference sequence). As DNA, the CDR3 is TGTGCCAGCAGCCAAGAAGAGGCGGACAGGGGGGAGGCTCAGCCCCAGCATTTT. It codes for CASSQEEADRGEAQPQHF.

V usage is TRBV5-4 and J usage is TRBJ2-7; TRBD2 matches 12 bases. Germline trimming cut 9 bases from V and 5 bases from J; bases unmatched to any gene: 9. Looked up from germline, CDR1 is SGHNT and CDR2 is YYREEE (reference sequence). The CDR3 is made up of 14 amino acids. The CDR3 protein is CATQLAGGGNEQYF. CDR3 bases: TGTGCCACCCAACTAGCGGGAGGAGGCAACGAGCAGTACTTC.

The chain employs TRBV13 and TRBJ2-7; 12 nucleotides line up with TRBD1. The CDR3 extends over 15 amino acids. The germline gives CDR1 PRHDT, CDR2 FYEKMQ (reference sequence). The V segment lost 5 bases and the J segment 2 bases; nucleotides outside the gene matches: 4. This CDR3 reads CASSKGTGGPYEQYF. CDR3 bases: TGTGCCAGCAGCAAAGGGACAGGGGGCCCCTACGAGCAGTACTTC.

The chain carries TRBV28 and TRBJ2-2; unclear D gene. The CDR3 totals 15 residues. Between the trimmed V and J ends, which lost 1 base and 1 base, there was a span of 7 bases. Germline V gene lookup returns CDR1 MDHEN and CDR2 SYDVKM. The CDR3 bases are TGTGCCAGCAGTTTATTTGGGCAGAACACCGGGGAGCTGTTTTTT. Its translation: CASSLFGQNTGELFF.